The 4 T cell receptor beta chains presented below share a single source sample, sequenced in a study of CXCR3-negative and CXCR3-positive naive CD8 T cells. Each TRB cDNA library was prepared by 5' RACE (with UMI labels). TCRdb reprocessed the 5' RACE reads, with one entry per CDR3 protein and no DNA. Its listing shows tens of thousands of distinct CDR3 sequences. Input material: naive CXCR3- CD8+ T cells from blood. Described subset: CD45RO-CCR7+CD27+CD95- naive CD8+ T cells lacking CXCR3 (TNR3-). The receptors derive from a human donor in good health. Some clones in this sample may be carry-over from other donors' samples.

V gene TRBV28 combines with J gene TRBJ2-7; TCRdb's D call of TRBD1 is untestable without DNA. The CDR3 is 11 amino acids. Per the germline V gene, CDR1 is MDHEN and CDR2 is SYDVKM. The CDR3 spells CASSPGYEQYF.

This clonotype is medium-sized by frequency. The V and J genes are TRBV7-2 and TRBJ1-1; there is no DNA to check the TCRdb D call of TRBD1. Germline V gives CDR1 SGHTA, CDR2 FQGNSA. The CDR3 loop spans 14 amino acids. CDR3 residues: CASSFQGGNTEAFF.

The chain uses TRBV7-2 and TRBJ2-1; checking the TCRdb D call of TRBD1 is not possible without DNA. This CDR3 has 21 amino acids. Germline CDR1 is SGHTA and CDR2 is FQGNSA. The CDR3 sequence: CASTGAPSLGSGGWTYNEQFF.

The rearrangement joins TRBV12-5 to TRBJ1-1; the D gene TCRdb calls, TRBD1, cannot be checked with no DNA. Germline V gene lookup returns CDR1 LGHNT and CDR2 FRNRAP. This CDR3 spans 13 amino acids. CDR3 residues: CASGATGGTEAFF.